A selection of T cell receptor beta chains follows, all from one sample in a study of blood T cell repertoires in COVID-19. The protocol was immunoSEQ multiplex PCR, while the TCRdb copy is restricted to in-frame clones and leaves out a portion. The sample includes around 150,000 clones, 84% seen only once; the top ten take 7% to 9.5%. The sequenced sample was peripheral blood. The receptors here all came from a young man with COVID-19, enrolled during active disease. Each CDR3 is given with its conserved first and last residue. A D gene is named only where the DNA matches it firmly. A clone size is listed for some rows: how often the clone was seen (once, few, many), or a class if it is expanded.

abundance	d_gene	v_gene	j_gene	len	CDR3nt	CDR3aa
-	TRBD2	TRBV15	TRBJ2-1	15	TGTGCCACCTGGGGTAGCGGGATGTTGGGGAATGAGCAGTTCTTC	CATWGSGMLGNEQFF
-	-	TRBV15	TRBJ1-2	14	TGTGCCACCAGCAGAGGGCAACTAAACTATGGCTACACCTTC	CATSRGQLNYGYTF
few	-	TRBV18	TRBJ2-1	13	TGTGCCAGCTCCTACCAAGGAGGAGACGAGCAGTTCTTC	CASSYQGGDEQFF
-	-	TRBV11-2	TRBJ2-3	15	TGTGCCAGCAGCTTCCAGGCCCGGGGTGGAGATACGCAGTATTTT	CASSFQARGGDTQYF
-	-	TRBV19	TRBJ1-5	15	TGTGCCAGTAGTATTCAGGCAGGAGGGAATCAGCCCCAGCATTTT	CASSIQAGGNQPQHF
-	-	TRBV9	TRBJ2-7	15	TGTGCCAGCGGCCCCCAGGGGGGCGCGTCCTACGAGCAGTACTTC	CASGPQGGASYEQYF
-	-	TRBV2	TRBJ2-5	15	TGTGCCAGCAAGGGGTGGTTAAGGGGCCAAGAGACCCAGTACTTC	CASKGWLRGQETQYF
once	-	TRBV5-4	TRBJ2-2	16	TGTGCCAGCAGCTTGGCCGGGACAAAGAACACCGGGGAGCTGTTTTTT	CASSLAGTKNTGELFF
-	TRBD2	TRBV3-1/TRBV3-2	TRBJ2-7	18	TGTGCCAGCAGCCAAGATCCGTGGCGGCCTAGCGGGACCTACGAGCAGTACTTC	CASSQDPWRPSGTYEQYF
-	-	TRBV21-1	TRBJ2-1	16	TGTGCCAGCAGCAAGCCGGGACAGGGGAACTACAATGAGCAGTTCTTC	CASSKPGQGNYNEQFF
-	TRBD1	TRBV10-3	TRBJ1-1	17	TGTGCCATCAGTGAGTTTCCGGGACAGGGAATGAACACTGAAGCTTTCTTT	CAISEFPGQGMNTEAFF
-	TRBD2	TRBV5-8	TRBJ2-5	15	TGTGCCAGCAGCCACGGGACTAGCGGTCAAGAGACCCAGTACTTC	CASSHGTSGQETQYF
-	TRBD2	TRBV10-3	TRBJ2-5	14	TGTGCCATCAGTCCCCGGACTAGCCGGGAGACCCAGTACTTC	CAISPRTSRETQYF
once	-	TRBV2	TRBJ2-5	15	TGTGCCAGCAGTGTGCGTAGCGGAAGAAAAGAGACCCAGTACTTC	CASSVRSGRKETQYF
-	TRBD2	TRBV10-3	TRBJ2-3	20	TGTGCCATCAGCGCCGCAGGGACTGGACTAGCGGGAGTTACCACAGATACGCAGTATTTT	CAISAAGTGLAGVTTDTQYF
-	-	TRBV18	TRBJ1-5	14	TGTGCCAGCTCACCATCGGGTAGCAATCAGCCCCAGCATTTT	CASSPSGSNQPQHF
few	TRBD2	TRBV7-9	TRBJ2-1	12	TGTGCCAGCGAGGGACTAGCGGATGAGCAGTTCTTC	CASEGLADEQFF
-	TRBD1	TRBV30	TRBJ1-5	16	TGTGCCGGCTTGAGAAGGGCAGGGGGCGCAGGACAGCCCCAGCATTTT	CAGLRRAGGAGQPQHF
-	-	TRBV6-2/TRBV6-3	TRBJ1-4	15	TGTGCCAGCAGTTACGGAGGGACGGCTAATGAAAAACTGTTTTTT	CASSYGGTANEKLFF
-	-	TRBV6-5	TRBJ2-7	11	TGTGCCAGCAGTTTCCGCTACGAGCAGTACTTC	CASSFRYEQYF
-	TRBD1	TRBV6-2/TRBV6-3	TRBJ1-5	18	TGTGCCAGCAGTTATGGCAGGGGGCGCGGAGGTAGCAATCAGCCCCAGCATTTT	CASSYGRGRGGSNQPQHF
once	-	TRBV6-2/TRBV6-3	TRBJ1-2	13	TGTGCCAGCAGTTATGAACAGACCTATGGCTACACCTTC	CASSYEQTYGYTF
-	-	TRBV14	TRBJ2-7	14	TGTGCCAGCAGCCACTCCCTCCGGCGGTCCGTGCAGTACTTC	CASSHSLRRSVQYF
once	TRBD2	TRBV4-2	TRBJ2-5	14	TGTGCCAGCAGCGAACTAGCGGGAGTGGAGACCCAGTACTTC	CASSELAGVETQYF
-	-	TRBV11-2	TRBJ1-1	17	TGTGCCAGCAGCTTAGATTTTCGTATGCAGGGTGGCACTGAAGCTTTCTTT	CASSLDFRMQGGTEAFF
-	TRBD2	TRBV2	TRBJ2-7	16	TGTGCCAGCAGGAATACCGGGACTACGAGCTCCTACGAGCAGTACTTC	CASRNTGTTSSYEQYF
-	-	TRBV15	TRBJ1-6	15	TGTGCCACCAGCAGAGAGGCAGGGTATAATTCACCCCTCCACTTT	CATSREAGYNSPLHF
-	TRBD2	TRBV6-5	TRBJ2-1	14	TGTGCCAGCATTAGCGGGAGGGCCGGCAATGAGCAGTTCTTC	CASISGRAGNEQFF
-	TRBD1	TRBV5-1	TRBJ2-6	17	TGCGCCAGCAGCTACCAAAGGACAGGGTCTGGGGCCAACGTCCTGACTTTC	CASSYQRTGSGANVLTF
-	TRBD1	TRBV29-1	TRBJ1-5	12	TGCAGCGTCTCGACAGGGCTTCAGCCCCAGCATTTT	CSVSTGLQPQHF
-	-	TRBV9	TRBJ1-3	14	TGTGCCAGCAGGGATGAGGACTCTGGAAACACCATATATTTT	CASRDEDSGNTIYF
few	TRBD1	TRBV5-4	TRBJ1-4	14	TGTGCCAGCAGCGCCGGGACAGAGAATGAAAAACTGTTTTTT	CASSAGTENEKLFF
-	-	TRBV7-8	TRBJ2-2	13	TGTGCCAGCAGAACAGGGACCAGCGGGGAGCTGTTTTTT	CASRTGTSGELFF
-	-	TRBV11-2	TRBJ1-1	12	TGTGCCAGCAGCTTAGATGGAGGTTTGGCTTTCTTT	CASSLDGGLAFF
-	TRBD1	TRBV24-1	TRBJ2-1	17	TGTGCCACCAGTGATTTGTCGTCCGGACAGGGGGTTAATGAGCAGTTCTTC	CATSDLSSGQGVNEQFF
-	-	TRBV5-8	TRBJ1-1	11	TGTGCCAGCAGCTTGGCCTCTGAAGCTTTCTTT	CASSLASEAFF
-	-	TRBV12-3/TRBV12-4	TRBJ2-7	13	TGTGCCAGCAGTCCGAAAAACAGGGCCGAGCAGTACTTC	CASSPKNRAEQYF
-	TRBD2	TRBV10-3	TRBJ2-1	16	TGTGCCATCAGTGATAGGCTAGCGGGGGACTACAATGAGCAGTTCTTC	CAISDRLAGDYNEQFF
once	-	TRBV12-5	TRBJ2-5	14	TGTGCTAGTGGTTTGGGGACAGATCAAGAGACCCAGTACTTC	CASGLGTDQETQYF
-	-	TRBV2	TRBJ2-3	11	TGTGCCAGCAGTGTAAAAGATACGCAGTATTTT	CASSVKDTQYF